Here is one T cell receptor (beta chain) with its context. The CDR3 is made up of 16 amino acids. Between the trimmed V and J ends, which lost 4 bases and 0 bases, there was a span of 15 bases. Germline loops: CDR1 SGHRS, CDR2 YFSETQ. These data belong to a study of blood T cell repertoires in COVID-19. As for the study in general: In each case, the material was cDNA or gDNA derived from T cells, B-cell-depleted T cells, or PBMCs.

Per the original methods: Estimated nucleated cell counts came from reference gene primer amplification. The repertoire was sequenced with immunoSEQ multiplex PCR; TCRdb's copy has only in-frame clones and lacks some. V and J calls and clone size are given by that table; D and trimming were obtained from the DNA. The sample lists about 120,000 clones, about 80% occurring once. The V gene is TRBV5-1, the J gene TRBJ2-3; D is possibly TRBD2 (6 bases). The source material was peripheral blood. This clonotype was sampled from a man between 60 and 75 years old with active or convalescent COVID-19. The CDR3 DNA sequence: TGCGCCAGCAGCGTCGACGGACGGGGGAGCACAGATACGCAGTATTTT. Its protein product is CASSVDGRGSTDTQYF.